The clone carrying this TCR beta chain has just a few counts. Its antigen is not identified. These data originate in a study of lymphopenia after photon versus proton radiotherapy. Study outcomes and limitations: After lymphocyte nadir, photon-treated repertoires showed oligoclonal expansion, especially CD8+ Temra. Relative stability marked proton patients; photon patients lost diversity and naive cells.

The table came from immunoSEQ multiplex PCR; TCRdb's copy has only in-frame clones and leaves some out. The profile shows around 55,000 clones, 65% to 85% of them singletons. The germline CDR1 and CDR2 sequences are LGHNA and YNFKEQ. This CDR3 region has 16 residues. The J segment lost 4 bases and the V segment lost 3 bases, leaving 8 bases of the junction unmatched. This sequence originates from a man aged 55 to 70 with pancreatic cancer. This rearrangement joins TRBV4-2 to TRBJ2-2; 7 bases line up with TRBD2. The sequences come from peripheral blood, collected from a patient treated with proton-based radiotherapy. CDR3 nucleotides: TGTGCCAGCAGCCAGGAGAGCGGGATAAGCACCGGGGAGCTGTTTTTT. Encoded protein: CASSQESGISTGELFF.